A single T cell receptor beta chain is shown here with its context. Its matching antigen is unknown. V lost 6 bases and J 8 bases, leaving 22 bases between the germline ends. Germline assignment: CDR1 SEHNR and CDR2 FQNEAQ (reference sequence). The length of the CDR3 is 15 residues. This sample stems from a study of CD8+CD57+ T cells in acquired aplastic anemia. For the study at large: On average, sorted CD4+ and CD8+ cells gave roughly 2.9 ug of DNA. Healthy donors yielded some 11 million CD4+ cell reads on average.

The study's findings and limits: No significant patient-versus-control difference appeared in CD8+ Simpson's diversity. The study identified roughly 31 CD8+ CDR3 sequences shared by patients and controls.

CDR3 and TCR beta VDJ profiling relied on genomic DNA as the template. TCRdb processed the reads anew with MiXCR; each CDR3 protein has one entry. The sample yields a few hundred thousand distinct CDR3 sequences, over 60% seen once. Sequencing used sorted CD4+, CD8+, or CD8+CD57+ T cells (not recorded which) from PBMCs. The sequence derives from a human donor in good health. The chain couples TRBV7-9 to TRBJ1-2, with a tentative D call TRBD1 (6 bases). In nucleotides, the CDR3 is TGTGCCAGCAGTCTCGCCCTACAGGGACGGGAAGGCTACACCTTC. Protein: CASSLALQGREGYTF.